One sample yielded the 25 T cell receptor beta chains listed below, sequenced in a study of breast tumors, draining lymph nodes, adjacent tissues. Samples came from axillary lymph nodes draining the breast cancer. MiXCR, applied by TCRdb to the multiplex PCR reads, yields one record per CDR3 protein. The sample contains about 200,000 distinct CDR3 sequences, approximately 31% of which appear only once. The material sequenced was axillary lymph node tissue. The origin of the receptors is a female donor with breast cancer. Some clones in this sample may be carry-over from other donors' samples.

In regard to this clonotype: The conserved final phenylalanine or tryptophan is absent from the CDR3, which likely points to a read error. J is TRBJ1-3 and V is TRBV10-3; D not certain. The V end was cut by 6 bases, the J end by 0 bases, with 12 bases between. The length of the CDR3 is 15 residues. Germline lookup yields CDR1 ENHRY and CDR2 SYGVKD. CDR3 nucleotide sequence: TGTGCCATCAGCGAGGACCTGAGCTCTGGAAACACCATATATGCT. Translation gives CAISEDLSSGNTIYA.

The CDR3 protein is CASSPGDRYTEAFF. CDR3 bases: TGTGCCAGCAGCCCCGGGGACAGGTACACTGAAGCTTTCTTT. This sequence joins TRBV9 and TRBJ1-1; 8 nucleotides align to TRBD1. V gave up 4 bases and J gave up 3 bases; unmatched junction bases: 5. The CDR3 is made up of 14 amino acids. CDR1 is SGDLS, CDR2 YYNGEE, per germline.

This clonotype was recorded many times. The CDR3 DNA reads as TGTGCCAGCAGCTTAGGTCAGCGGGAGACCGGGGAGCTGTTTTTT. Amino acid sequence: CASSLGQRETGELFF. The chain joins TRBV7-3 to TRBJ2-2; TRBD2 aligns across 8 bases. Trimming cost V 2 bases and J 5 bases; bases outside gene matches: 4. The CDR3 contains 15 residues. CDR1 is SGHTA, CDR2 FQGTGA, per germline. The entire variable domain, with the rest obtained from reference TRBV7-3 and TRBJ2-2, is as follows: GAGVSQTPSNKVTEKGKYVELRCDPISGHTALYWYRQSLGQGPEFLIYFQGTGAADDSGLPNDRFFAVRPEGSVSTLKIQRTERGDSAVYLCASSLGQRETGELFFGEGSRLTVL.

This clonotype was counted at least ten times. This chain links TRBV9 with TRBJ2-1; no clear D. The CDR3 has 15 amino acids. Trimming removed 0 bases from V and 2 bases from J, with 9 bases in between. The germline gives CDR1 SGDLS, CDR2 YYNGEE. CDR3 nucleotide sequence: TGTGCCAGCAGCGTAGGGTCGGGCGCCTACAATGAGCAGTTCTTC. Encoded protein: CASSVGSGAYNEQFF.

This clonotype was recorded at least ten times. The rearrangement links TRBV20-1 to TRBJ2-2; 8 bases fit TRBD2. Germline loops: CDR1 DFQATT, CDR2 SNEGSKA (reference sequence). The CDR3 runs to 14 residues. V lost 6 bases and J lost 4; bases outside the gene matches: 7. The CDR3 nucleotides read TGCAGTGCCGGGGGGGGCTCGGGCACCGGGGAGCTGTTTTTT. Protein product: CSAGGGSGTGELFF.

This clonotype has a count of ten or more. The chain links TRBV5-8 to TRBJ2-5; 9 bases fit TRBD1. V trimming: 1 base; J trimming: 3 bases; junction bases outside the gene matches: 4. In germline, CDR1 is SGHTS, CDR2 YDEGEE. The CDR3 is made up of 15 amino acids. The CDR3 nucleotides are TGTGCCAGCAGCTTGCGGAGGACAGGGGAAGAGACCCAGTACTTC. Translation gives CASSLRRTGEETQYF.

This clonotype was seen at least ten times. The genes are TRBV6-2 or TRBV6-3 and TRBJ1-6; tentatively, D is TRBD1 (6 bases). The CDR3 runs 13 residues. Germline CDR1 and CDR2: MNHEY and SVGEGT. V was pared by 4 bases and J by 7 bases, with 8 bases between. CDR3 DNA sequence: TGTGCCAGCAGTTGGGACACCAATTCACCCCTCCACTTT. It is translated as CASSWDTNSPLHF.

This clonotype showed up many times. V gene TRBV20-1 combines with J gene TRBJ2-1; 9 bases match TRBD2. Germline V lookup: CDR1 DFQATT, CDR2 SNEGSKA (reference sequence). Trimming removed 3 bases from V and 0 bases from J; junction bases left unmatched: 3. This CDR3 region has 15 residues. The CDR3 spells CSARTSGSSYNEQFF. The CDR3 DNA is TGCAGTGCTAGGACTAGCGGCAGCTCCTACAATGAGCAGTTCTTC.

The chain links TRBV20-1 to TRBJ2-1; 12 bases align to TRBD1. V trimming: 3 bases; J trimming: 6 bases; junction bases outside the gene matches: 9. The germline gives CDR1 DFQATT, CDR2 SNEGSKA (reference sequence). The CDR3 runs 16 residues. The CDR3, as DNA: TGCAGTGCTAGCTCGCCGGGACAGGGGGCCACCAATGAGCAGTTCTTC. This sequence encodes CSASSPGQGATNEQFF.

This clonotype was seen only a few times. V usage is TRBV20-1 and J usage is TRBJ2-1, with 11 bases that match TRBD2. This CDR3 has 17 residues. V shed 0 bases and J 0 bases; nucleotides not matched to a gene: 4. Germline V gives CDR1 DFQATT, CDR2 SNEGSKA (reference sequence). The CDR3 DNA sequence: TGCAGTGCTAGAGATTTAGCGGGGGGGTCCTCCTACAATGAGCAGTTCTTC. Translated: CSARDLAGGSSYNEQFF.

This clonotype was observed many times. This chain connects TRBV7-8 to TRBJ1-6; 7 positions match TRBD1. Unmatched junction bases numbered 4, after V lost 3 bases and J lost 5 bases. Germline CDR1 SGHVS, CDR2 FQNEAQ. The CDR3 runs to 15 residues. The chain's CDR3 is CASSFRGVHNSPLHF. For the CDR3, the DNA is TGTGCCAGCAGCTTCAGGGGGGTCCATAATTCACCCCTCCACTTT.

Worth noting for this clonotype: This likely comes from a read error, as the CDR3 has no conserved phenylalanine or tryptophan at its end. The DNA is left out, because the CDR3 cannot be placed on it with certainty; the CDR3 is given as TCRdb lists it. The CDR3 protein is CASSMRRQ. The V and J genes are TRBV19 and TRBJ1-5; the D call TRBD1 from the table was never checked on the DNA. Per the germline V gene, CDR1 is LNHDA and CDR2 is SQIVND (reference sequence). The CDR3 is 8 amino acids long, termini counted.

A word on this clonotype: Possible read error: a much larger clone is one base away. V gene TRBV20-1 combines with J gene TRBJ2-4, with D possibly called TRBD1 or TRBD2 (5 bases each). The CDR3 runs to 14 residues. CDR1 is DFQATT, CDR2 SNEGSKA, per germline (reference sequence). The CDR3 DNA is TGCAGTGCTAGAGAGTTCCGGGGCAAAACCATTCAGTACTTC. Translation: CSAREFRGKTIQYF.

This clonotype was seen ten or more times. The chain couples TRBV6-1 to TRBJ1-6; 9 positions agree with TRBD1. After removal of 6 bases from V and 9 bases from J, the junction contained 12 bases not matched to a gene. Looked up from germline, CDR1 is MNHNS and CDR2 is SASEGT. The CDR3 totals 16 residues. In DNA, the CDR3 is TGTGCCAGCAGCCAAACCCAGGGGACAGGGTCTTCACCCCTCCACTTT. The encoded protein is CASSQTQGTGSSPLHF.

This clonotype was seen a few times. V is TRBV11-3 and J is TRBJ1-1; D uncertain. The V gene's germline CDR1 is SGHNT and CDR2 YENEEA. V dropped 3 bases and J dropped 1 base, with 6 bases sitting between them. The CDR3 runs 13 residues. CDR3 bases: TGTGCCAGCAGCTTTGACTCGAACACTGAAGCTTTCTTT. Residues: CASSFDSNTEAFF. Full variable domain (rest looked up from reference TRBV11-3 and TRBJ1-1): EAGVVQSPRYKIIEKKQPVAFWCNPISGHNTLYWYLQNLGQGPELLIRYENEEAVDDSQLPKDRFSAERLKGVDSTLKIQPAELGDSAVYLCASSFDSNTEAFFGQGTRLTVV.

CDR3 protein: CASSFWGGNGYTF. As DNA, the CDR3 is TGTGCCAGCAGTTTTTGGGGGGGCAATGGCTACACCTTC. The chain combines TRBV12-3 or TRBV12-4 with TRBJ1-2; TRBD1 might be the D (6 bases). V lost 3 bases to trimming and J lost 6 bases, with 11 bases between them. There are 13 residues in the CDR3.

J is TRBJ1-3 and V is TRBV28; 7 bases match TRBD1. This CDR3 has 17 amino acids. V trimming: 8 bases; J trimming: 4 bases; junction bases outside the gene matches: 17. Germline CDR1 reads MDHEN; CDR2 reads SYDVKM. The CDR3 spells CASGGGTGALWGNTIYF. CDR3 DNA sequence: TGTGCCAGCGGTGGGGGAACAGGGGCCCTTTGGGGAAACACCATATATTTT.

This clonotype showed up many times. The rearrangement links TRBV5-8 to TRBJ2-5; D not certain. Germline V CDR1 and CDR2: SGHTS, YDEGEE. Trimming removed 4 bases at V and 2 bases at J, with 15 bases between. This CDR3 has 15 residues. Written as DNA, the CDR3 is TGTGCCAGCAGCAGACCTCACCACAAACAAGAGACCCAGTACTTC. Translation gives CASSRPHHKQETQYF.

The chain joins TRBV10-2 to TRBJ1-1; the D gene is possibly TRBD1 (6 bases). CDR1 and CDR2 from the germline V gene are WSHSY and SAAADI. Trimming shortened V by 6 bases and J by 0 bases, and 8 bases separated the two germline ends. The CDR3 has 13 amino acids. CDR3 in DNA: TGCGCCAGCAGCGACAGGTTGAACACTGAAGCTTTCTTT. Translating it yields CASSDRLNTEAFF.

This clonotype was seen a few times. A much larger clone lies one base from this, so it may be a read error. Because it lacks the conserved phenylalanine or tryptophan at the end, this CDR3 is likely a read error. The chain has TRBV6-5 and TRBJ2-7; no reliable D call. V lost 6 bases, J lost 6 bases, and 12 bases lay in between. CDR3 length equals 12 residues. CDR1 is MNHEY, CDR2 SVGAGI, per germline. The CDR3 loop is CASRRTASEQYL. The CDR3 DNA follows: TGTGCCAGCAGACGAACGGCATCCGAGCAGTACCTC.

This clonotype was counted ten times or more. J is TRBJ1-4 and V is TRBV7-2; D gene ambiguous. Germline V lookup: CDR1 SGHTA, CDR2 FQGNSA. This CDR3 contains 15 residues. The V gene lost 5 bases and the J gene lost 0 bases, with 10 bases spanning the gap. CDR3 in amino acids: CASSKYTATNEKLFF. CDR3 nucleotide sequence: TGTGCCAGCAGCAAATACACAGCAACTAATGAAAAACTGTTTTTT.

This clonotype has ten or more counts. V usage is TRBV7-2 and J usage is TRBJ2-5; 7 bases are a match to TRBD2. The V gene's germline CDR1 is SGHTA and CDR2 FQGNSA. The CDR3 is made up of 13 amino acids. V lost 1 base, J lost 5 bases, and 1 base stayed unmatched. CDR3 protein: CASSLEGGETQYF. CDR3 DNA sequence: TGTGCCAGCAGCTTAGAGGGAGGGGAGACCCAGTACTTC.

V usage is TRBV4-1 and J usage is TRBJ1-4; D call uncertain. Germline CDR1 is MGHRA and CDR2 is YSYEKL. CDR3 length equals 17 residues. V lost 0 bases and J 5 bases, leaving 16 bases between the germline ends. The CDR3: CASSQDASGTYNEKLFF. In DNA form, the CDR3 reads TGCGCCAGCAGCCAAGATGCTAGCGGCACTTACAATGAAAAACTGTTTTTT.

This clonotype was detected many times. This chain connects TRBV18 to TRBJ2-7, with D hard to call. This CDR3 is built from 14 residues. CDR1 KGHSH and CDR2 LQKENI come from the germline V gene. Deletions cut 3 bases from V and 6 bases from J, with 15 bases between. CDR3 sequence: CASSPFQEGAEQYF. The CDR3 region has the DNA TGTGCCAGCTCACCCTTCCAGGAAGGTGCCGAGCAGTACTTC.

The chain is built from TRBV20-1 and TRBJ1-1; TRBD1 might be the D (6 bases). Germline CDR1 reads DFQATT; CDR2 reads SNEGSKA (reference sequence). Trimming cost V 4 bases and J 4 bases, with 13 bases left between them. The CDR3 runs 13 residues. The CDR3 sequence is CSAKGGGATEAFF. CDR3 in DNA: TGCAGTGCTAAGGGAGGGGGTGCCACTGAAGCTTTCTTT.